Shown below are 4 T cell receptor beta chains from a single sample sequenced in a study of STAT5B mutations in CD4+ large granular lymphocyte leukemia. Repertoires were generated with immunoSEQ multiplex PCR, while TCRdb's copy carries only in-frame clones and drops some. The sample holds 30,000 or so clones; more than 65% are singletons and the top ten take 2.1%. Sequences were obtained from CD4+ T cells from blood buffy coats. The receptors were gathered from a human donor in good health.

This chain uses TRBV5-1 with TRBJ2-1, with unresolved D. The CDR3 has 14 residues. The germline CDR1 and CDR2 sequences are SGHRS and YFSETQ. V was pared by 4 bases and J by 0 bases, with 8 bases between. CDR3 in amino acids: CASSPESSYNEQFF. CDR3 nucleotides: TGCGCCAGCAGCCCAGAAAGCTCCTACAATGAGCAGTTCTTC.

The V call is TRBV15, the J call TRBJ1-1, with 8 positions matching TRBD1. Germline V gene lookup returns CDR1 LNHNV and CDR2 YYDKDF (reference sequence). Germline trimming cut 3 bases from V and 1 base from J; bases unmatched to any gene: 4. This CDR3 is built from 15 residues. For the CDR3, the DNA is TGTGCCACCAGCAGGGGACAGGAGCCGAACACTGAAGCTTTCTTT. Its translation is CATSRGQEPNTEAFF.

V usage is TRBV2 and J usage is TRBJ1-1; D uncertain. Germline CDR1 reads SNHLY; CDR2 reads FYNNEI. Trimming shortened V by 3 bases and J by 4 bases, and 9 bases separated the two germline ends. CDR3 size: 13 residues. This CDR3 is CASSDVVGTEAFF. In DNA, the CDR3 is TGTGCCAGCAGTGATGTTGTGGGCACTGAAGCTTTCTTT.

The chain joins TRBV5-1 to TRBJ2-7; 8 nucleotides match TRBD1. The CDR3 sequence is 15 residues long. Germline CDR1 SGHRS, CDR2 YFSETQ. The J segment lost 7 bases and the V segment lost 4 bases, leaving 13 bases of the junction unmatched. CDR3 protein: CASSRPGTGLREQYF. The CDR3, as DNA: TGCGCCAGCAGCCGCCCCGGGACAGGACTAAGGGAGCAGTACTTC. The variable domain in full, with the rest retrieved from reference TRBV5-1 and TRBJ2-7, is KAGVTQTPRYLIKTRGQQVTLSCSPISGHRSVSWYQQTPGQGLQFLFEYFSETQRNKGNFPGRFSGRQFSNSRSEMNVSTLELGDSALYLCASSRPGTGLREQYFGPGTRLTVT.